This TCR beta chain was recorded in a study of shared clonotypes between healthy human individuals (dated by TCRdb to about 2020). Regarding the complete study: The cohort included three men and a couple of women between 18 and 49 years of age. For each donor, three plates each were used for CD4 naive and CD4 memory, two plates were used for CD8 naive, and one plate was used for CD8 memory. Per donor, leukapheresis produced somewhere between about 0.9 and 9 billion PBMCs. To estimate repertoire size and how much clonotype sharing occurs between individuals, the study deeply sequenced the blood TCR repertoires of several healthy adults. To increase sequencing depth and limit assay-specific biases, TCR repertoire library preparation and sequencing were carried out by different laboratories using diverse techniques.

Using the deep immunoSEQ assay, TCR CDR3 regions were amplified from genomic DNA by multiplex PCR. Genomic DNA extracted from each cell subset was distributed evenly over all wells of several immunoSEQ 96-well plates, and each plate served as one replicate. For sorted subsets, each replicate PCR was loaded with about 200 ng genomic DNA, equivalent to 25,000 to 35,000 T cell genomes. Purified libraries were measured with a Qubit 3.0 fluorometer, size-checked on a Bioanalyzer 2100, and measured again with the KAPA Library Quantification kit. Each immunoSEQ 96-well plate was sequenced on its own single-read 150-cycle Illumina NextSeq 550 flow cell. In the source study's methods: The immunoSEQ output contained only junctional sequences without quality scores, so filtering could not match that applied to full-length reads. To assign V/J genes and CDR3, sequences were annotated against IMGT germline references using PyIR, a Python wrapper for IgBLAST v1.9. Any read was removed if the V/J assignment was weak (E-value above 1e-6), the CDR3 was missing, or the read contained stop codons, out-of-frame junctions, or ambiguous translated residues. V3J clonotypes were defined as sequences sharing an identical inferred V gene, J gene, and CDR3 amino acid sequence. To compute the percentage overlap between repertoires, the number of shared unique clonotypes was divided by the size of the smaller repertoire. Richness of each repertoire was evaluated using RTK rarefaction, the Chao1 estimator, and Recon v2.1 estimates of unobserved clonotypes. Generation probabilities were computed with OLGA for all TCRbeta clonotypes obtained by the gDNA method from a few donors. As stored in TCRdb, this immuneACCESS dataset retains in-frame rearrangements with V and J assigned. A fraction of the clones does not appear; measured against another copy, unresolved V genes explain less than half of the discrepancy, and the remainder lacks a known reason. Clone size and V and J calls were adopted from that table, with D and trimming inferred from the DNA. The sample contains some 2,000,000 clones, 90% to 95% of them found a single time. The top ten clonotypes cover 0.1% to 0.15% of the sample.

The donors were healthy, HIV-negative adults with no recently reported acute infections or vaccinations. Every donor was a Caucasian adult residing in Nashville, Tennessee, USA. CD4+ T cells were enriched through magnetic negative selection, after which naive cells were positively selected on CD45RA and the remaining negative fraction served as the memory subset. Blood was collected by leukapheresis, and PBMCs were isolated by Ficoll-Histopaque density gradient centrifugation and then cryopreserved in liquid nitrogen vapor phase. Analytical flow cytometry was used to check the purity and quantity of each magnetically sorted T cell population. Genomic DNA was isolated from each sorted fraction and quantified by UV absorbance on a Nanodrop 2000c. Overall results and qualifications from the work: Roughly 5% of naive CD4, more than 3% of naive CD8, 2% to 2.5% of memory CD4, and approximately 0.39% of memory CD8 clonotypes were shared across several donors. Based on pairwise subsampling, the degree of clonotype sharing among donors was expected to be affected by sequencing depth. Larger estimated clonotype richness was generally found for naive subsets than for memory subsets. Compared with non-shared clonotypes, clonotypes shared by all four sorted-subset donors had higher generation probabilities. Only blood was sampled, and tissue TCR repertoires likely differ from those in blood. Because the study included a small number of donors, the genetic and exposure-history diversity represented was limited. Incomplete sequencing was indicated by rarefaction of sorted-subset datasets, despite the large sequencing depth.

Including cysteine and phenylalanine, the CDR3 has 14 amino acids. Just CDR3 DNA is preserved here, 42 bases in frame from base 1. The trim is 6 bases for V and 7 bases for J, with a gap of 17 bases between the germline ends. As encoded in the germline V gene, CDR1 is SGHDT while CDR2 is YYEEEE. With respect to this clone: Its antigen is currently not known. No much larger clone exists at a distance of one base, and base qualities are not known.

The receptor comes from a man in his late teens or twenties in good health. The V and J segments used are TRBV5-6 and TRBJ1-5; no D gene is confidently identified. The sample taken for sequencing was naive CD4+ T cells sorted from blood. What the cell subset or site label conveys for this sample: CD45RA+ positively selected. At the DNA level, the sequence is TGTGCCAGCACCCCACCACCCTACAGACAGCCCCAGCATTTT. Its translation is CASTPPPYRQPQHF.